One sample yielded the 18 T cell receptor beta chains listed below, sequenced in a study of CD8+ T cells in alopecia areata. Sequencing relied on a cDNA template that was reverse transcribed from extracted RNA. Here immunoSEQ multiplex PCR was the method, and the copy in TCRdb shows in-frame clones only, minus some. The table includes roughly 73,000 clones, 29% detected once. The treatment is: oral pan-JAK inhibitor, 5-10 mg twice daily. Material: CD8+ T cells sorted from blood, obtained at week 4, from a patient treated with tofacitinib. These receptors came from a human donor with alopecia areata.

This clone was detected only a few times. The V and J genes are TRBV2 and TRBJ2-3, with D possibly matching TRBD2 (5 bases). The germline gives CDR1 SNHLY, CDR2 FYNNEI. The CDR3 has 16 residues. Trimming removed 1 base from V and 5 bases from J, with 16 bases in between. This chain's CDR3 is CASSEETSASGDTQYF. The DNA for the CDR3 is TGTGCCAGCAGTGAAGAGACATCCGCCAGCGGAGATACGCAGTATTTT.

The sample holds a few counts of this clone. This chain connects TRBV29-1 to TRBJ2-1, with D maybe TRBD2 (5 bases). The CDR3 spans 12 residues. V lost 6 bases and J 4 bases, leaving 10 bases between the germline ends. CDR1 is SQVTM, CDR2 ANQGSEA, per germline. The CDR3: CSVAGIYNEQFF. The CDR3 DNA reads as TGCAGCGTCGCCGGGATATACAATGAGCAGTTCTTC.

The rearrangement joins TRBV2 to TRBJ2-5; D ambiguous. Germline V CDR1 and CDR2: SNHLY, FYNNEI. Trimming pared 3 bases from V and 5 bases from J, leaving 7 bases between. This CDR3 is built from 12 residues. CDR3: CASSDIPETQYF. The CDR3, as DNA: TGTGCCAGCAGTGACATCCCGGAGACCCAGTACTTC.

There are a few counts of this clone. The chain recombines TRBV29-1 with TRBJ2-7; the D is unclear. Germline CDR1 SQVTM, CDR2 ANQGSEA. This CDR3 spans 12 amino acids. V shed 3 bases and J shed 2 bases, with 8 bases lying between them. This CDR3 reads CSVEDPPYEQYF. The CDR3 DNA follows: TGCAGCGTTGAGGACCCCCCCTACGAGCAGTACTTC.

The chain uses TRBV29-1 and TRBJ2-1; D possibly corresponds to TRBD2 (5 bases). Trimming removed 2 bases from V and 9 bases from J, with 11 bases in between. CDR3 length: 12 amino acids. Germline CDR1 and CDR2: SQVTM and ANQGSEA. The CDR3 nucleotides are TGCAGCGTTGAATATCGGGATCCTGAGCAGTTCTTC. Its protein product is CSVEYRDPEQFF.

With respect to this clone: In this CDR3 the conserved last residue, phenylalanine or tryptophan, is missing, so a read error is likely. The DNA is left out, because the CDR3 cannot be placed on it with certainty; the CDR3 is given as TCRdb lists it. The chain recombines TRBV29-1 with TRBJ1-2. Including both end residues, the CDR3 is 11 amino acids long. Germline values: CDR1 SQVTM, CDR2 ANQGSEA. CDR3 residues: CSVDARPEMMI.

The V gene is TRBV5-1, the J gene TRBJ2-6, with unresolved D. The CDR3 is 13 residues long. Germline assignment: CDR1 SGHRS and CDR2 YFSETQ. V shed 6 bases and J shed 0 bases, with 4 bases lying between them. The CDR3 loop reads CASTISGANVLTF. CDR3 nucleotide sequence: TGCGCCAGCACCATCTCTGGGGCCAACGTCCTGACTTTC.

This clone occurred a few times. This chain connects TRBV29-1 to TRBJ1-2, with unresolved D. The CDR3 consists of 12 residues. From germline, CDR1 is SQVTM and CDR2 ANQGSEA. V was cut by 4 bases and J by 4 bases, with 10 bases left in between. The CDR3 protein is CSVVKESYGYTF. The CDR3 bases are TGCAGCGTTGTTAAGGAGTCCTATGGCTACACCTTC.

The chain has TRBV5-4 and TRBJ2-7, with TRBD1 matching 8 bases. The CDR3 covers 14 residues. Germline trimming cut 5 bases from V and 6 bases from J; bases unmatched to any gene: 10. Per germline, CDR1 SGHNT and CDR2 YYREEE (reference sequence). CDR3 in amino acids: CASSFQDREREQYF. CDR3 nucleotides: TGTGCCAGCAGTTTCCAGGACAGGGAGCGCGAGCAGTACTTC.

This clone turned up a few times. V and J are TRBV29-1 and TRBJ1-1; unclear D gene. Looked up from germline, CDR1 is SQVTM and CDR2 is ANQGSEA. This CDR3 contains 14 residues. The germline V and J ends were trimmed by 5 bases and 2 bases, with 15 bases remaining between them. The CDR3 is CSVSPPASNTEAFF. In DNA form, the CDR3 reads TGCAGCGTTTCCCCGCCAGCCTCTAACACTGAAGCTTTCTTT.

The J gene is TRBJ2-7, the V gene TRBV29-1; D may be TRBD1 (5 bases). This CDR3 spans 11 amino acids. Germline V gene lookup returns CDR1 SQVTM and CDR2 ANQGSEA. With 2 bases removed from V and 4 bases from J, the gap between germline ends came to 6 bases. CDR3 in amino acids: CSVEKGYEQYF. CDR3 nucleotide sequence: TGCAGCGTTGAAAAGGGGTACGAGCAGTACTTC.

This CDR3 is CASSLAGASKDTQYF. The CDR3 DNA reads TGTGCCAGCAGCCTAGCGGGAGCCAGTAAAGATACGCAGTATTTT. This chain uses TRBV13 with TRBJ2-3, with 10 bases identical to TRBD2. The J segment lost 5 bases and the V segment lost 5 bases, leaving 7 bases of the junction unmatched. The CDR3 totals 15 residues. Looked up from germline, CDR1 is PRHDT and CDR2 is FYEKMQ (reference sequence).

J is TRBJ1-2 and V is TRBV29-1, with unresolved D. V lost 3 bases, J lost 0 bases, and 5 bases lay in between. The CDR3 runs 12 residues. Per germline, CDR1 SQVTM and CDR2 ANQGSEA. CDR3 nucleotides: TGCAGCGTTGAGCCTGCTAACTATGGCTACACCTTC. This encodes CSVEPANYGYTF.

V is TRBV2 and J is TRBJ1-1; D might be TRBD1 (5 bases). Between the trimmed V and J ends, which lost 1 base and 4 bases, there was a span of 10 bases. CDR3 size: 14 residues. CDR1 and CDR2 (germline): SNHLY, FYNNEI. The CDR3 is CASSEGRGITEAFF. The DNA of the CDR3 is TGTGCCAGCAGTGAAGGGAGGGGAATCACTGAAGCTTTCTTT. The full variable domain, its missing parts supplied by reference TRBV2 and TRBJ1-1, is EPEVTQTPSHQVTQMGQEVILRCVPISNHLYFYWYRQILGQKVEFLVSFYNNEISEKSEIFDDQFSVERPDGSNFTLKIRSTKLEDSAMYFCASSEGRGITEAFFGQGTRLTVV.

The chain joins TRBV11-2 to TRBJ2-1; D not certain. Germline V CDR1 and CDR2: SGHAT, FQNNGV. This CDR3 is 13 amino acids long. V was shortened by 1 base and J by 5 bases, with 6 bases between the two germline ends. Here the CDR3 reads CASSLGPHNEQFF. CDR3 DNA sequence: TGTGCCAGCAGCTTAGGGCCTCACAATGAGCAGTTCTTC.

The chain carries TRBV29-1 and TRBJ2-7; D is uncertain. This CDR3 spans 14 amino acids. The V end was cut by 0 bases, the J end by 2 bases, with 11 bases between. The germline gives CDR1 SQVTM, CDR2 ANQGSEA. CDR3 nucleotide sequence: TGCAGCGTTGAAGATATAGGCAAACCCTACGAGCAGTACTTC. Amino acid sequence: CSVEDIGKPYEQYF.

The CDR3: CASSLVTRDTGELFF. CDR3 DNA sequence: TGTGCCAGCAGCTTAGTTACCAGGGACACCGGGGAGCTGTTTTTT. The rearrangement joins TRBV7-3 to TRBJ2-2, with a tentative D call TRBD1 (5 bases). Trimming stripped 2 bases from V and 3 bases from J, with 10 bases between. Germline loops: CDR1 SGHTA, CDR2 FQGTGA. The CDR3 runs to 15 residues.

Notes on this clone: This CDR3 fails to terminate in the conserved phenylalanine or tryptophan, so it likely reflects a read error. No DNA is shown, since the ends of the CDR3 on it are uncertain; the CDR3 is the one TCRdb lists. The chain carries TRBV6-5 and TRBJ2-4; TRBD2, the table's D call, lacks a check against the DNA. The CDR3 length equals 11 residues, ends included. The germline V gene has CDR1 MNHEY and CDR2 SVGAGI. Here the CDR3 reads CASRGTSGLTR.